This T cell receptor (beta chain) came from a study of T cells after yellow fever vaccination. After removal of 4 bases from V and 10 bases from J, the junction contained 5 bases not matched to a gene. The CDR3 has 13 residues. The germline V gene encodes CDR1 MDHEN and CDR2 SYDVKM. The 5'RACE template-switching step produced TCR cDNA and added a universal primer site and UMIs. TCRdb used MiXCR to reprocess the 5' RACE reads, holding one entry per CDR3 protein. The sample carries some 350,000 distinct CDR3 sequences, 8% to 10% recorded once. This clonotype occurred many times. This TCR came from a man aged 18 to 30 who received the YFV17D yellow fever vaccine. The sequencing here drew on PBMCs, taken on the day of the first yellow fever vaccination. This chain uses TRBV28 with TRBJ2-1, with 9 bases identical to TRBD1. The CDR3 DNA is TGTGCCAGCAGTTCCGGGACAGGGAACGAGCAGTTCTTC. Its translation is CASSSGTGNEQFF.